The 19 T cell receptor beta chains given below trace back to one sample, sequenced in a study of blood T cells in healthy people across ages. A second PCR, run for roughly 7 to 12 cycles, used a sample-barcoded 5' primer plus a J-beta primer mix. TCRdb re-called the 5' RACE reads through MiXCR, storing one row per CDR3 protein. The sample holds roughly 830,000 distinct CDR3 sequences; under 80% are singletons and the top ten take 28%. The sequenced sample consisted of blood. Source of these receptors: a man aged 25 to 45 in good health.

This clonotype showed up just a few times. This chain connects TRBV5-1 to TRBJ2-7; D might be TRBD1 (6 bases). The CDR3 runs to 14 residues. Trimming took off 0 bases at V and 5 bases at J, with 12 bases between the two ends. Germline V CDR1 and CDR2: SGHRS, YFSETQ. The CDR3 here is CASSLGVGGHEQYF. CDR3 coding DNA: TGCGCCAGCAGCTTGGGGGTAGGGGGTCACGAGCAGTACTTC.

This clonotype was observed a few times. This chain connects TRBV3-1 to TRBJ1-5; D unresolved. Germline CDR1 is LGHDT and CDR2 is YNNKEL (reference sequence). Trimming pared 1 base from V and 4 bases from J, leaving 11 bases between. The CDR3 contains 15 residues. The CDR3 region is CASSQGRLANQPQHF. CDR3 coding DNA: TGTGCCAGCAGCCAAGGACGGTTAGCAAATCAGCCCCAGCATTTT.

This clonotype was seen just once. The chain employs TRBV12-3 or TRBV12-4 and TRBJ2-1, with D tentatively TRBD1 or TRBD2 (5 bases each). The CDR3 runs 14 residues. V lost 5 bases to trimming and J lost 5 bases, with 13 bases between them. In nucleotides, the CDR3 is TGTGCCAGCAGTGTCCGGGACGGCCACAATGAGCAGTTCTTC. Its translation is CASSVRDGHNEQFF.

The V gene is TRBV7-3, the J gene TRBJ2-3; 7 bases align to TRBD2. This CDR3 is 15 amino acids long. The junction had 9 bases not matched to a gene; V was cut back by 3 bases and J by 6 bases. CDR1 SGHTA and CDR2 FQGTGA come from the germline V gene. CDR3: CASSFGTGGADTQYF. The CDR3 DNA follows: TGTGCCAGCAGCTTCGGTACGGGGGGTGCGGATACGCAGTATTTT.

The chain couples TRBV7-2 to TRBJ2-4, with D possibly matching TRBD2 (6 bases). The V and J ends lost 5 bases and 4 bases respectively, with 12 bases between them. Germline V gene sequence: CDR1 SGHTA, CDR2 FQGNSA. This CDR3 has 14 amino acids. CDR3 protein: CASSNAAGKNIQYF. Written as DNA, the CDR3 is TGTGCCAGCAGCAACGCGGCGGGGAAAAACATTCAGTACTTC.

V usage is TRBV20-1 and J usage is TRBJ2-4, with D unresolved. Matching the DNA end better, TRBJ2-5 makes the J call doubtful. In germline, CDR1 is DFQATT, CDR2 SNEGSKA (reference sequence). CDR3 length: 12 residues. This chain's CDR3 is CSASRWGETQYF. CDR3 bases: TGCAGTGCTAGCCGTTGGGGAGAGACCCAGTACTTC.

This clonotype showed up just once. This rearrangement joins TRBV9 to TRBJ2-1; no firm D call. Germline V gene sequence: CDR1 SGDLS, CDR2 YYNGEE. This CDR3 comprises 15 residues. V was trimmed by 4 bases and J by 3 bases, leaving 14 bases between them. For the CDR3, the DNA is TGTGCCAGCAGCCCTGGCGGTCCAAACTACAATGAGCAGTTCTTC. This codes for CASSPGGPNYNEQFF.

This chain connects TRBV2 to TRBJ2-3; D may be TRBD1 or TRBD2 (5 bases each). V was shortened by 6 bases and J by 3 bases, with 19 bases between the two germline ends. The CDR3 totals 16 residues. Per the germline V gene, CDR1 is SNHLY and CDR2 is FYNNEI. The CDR3 loop reads CASRVGAGLFTDTQYF. The CDR3 DNA reads as TGTGCCAGCAGAGTCGGGGCAGGCCTTTTTACAGATACGCAGTATTTT.

V usage is TRBV12-3 or TRBV12-4 and J usage is TRBJ2-7; a weak D match, TRBD2 (5 bases). The germline V and J ends were trimmed by 5 bases and 3 bases, with 11 bases remaining between them. The CDR3 loop spans 13 amino acids. CDR3 DNA: TGTGCCAGCAGTCTTACCGGGAACTACGAGCAGTACTTC. As protein: CASSLTGNYEQYF.

In the case of this clonotype: The junction shows a germline mismatch at one end, possibly a read error. The V and J genes are TRBV4-3 and TRBJ2-7; a possible D gene is TRBD2 (5 bases). Germline assignment: CDR1 LGHNA and CDR2 YSLEER. CDR3 length: 15 amino acids. The CDR3 sequence is CASSRDTGYVYVQYF. CDR3 nucleotides: TGCGCCAGCAGCCGCGATACGGGATACGTCTACGTGCAGTACTTC.

This clonotype was detected many times. This chain uses TRBV29-1 with TRBJ2-3, with D perhaps given as TRBD1 or TRBD2 (5 bases each). Germline CDR1 SQVTM, CDR2 ANQGSEA. CDR3 size: 14 residues. Trimming removed 3 bases at V and 4 bases at J, with 14 bases between. The DNA for the CDR3 is TGCAGCGTTGAGCCACTTGGGGGTGCAGATACGCAGTATTTT. Translated, it gives CSVEPLGGADTQYF.

The chain combines TRBV28 with TRBJ1-5; the match to TRBD1 covers 9 bases. This CDR3 has 14 amino acids. V was pared by 7 bases and J by 4 bases, with 5 bases of the junction left unmatched. Per germline, CDR1 MDHEN and CDR2 SYDVKM. CDR3 region: CASIWTGVNQPQHF. DNA for the CDR3: TGTGCCAGCATTTGGACAGGGGTTAATCAGCCCCAGCATTTT.

The J gene is TRBJ1-6, the V gene TRBV6-5; D call uncertain. Trimming removed 4 bases at V and 4 bases at J, with 14 bases between. CDR1 and CDR2 (germline): MNHEY, SVGAGI. This CDR3 comprises 16 residues. CDR3 residues: CASSWNFPSYNSPLHF. CDR3 nucleotides: TGTGCCAGCAGTTGGAATTTTCCGTCGTATAATTCACCCCTCCACTTT.

The chain has TRBV6-2 or TRBV6-3 and TRBJ2-1, with D perhaps TRBD2 (5 bases). V lost 6 bases, J lost 8 bases, and 17 bases lay in between. Per the germline V gene, CDR1 is MNHEY and CDR2 is SVGEGT. The CDR3 runs 14 residues. Here the CDR3 DNA reads TGTGCCAGCAGGCTGGACTCTGTGGTCCATGAGCAGTTCTTC. Residues: CASRLDSVVHEQFF.

The CDR3, as DNA: TGTGCCAGCAGCAGCTGGGACAGGGATCCCTACGAACAGTACTTC. This codes for CASSSWDRDPYEQYF. The chain uses TRBV13 and TRBJ2-4; TRBD1 matches 9 bases. Trimming at V came to 5 bases and at J to 13 bases, leaving 15 bases not matched to a gene. The CDR3 is 15 amino acids. Germline-derived CDR1 and CDR2 are PRHDT and FYEKMQ (reference sequence).

In this sample, this clonotype turned up a few times. This CDR3 is CASSFLPTGAYYEQYF. CDR3 DNA sequence: TGTGCCAGCAGTTTCCTCCCGACAGGAGCCTACTACGAGCAGTACTTC. V and J are TRBV12-3 or TRBV12-4 and TRBJ2-7; possibly TRBD1 for D (6 bases). The CDR3 covers 16 residues. The V end was cut by 3 bases, the J end by 3 bases, with 18 bases between.

This clonotype was seen only once. J is TRBJ2-3 and V is TRBV20-1, with D possibly TRBD2 on 5 matching bases. The CDR3 totals 12 residues. V lost 6 bases, J lost 3 bases, and 10 bases lay in between. Germline V gene data show CDR1 as DFQATT and CDR2 as SNEGSKA (reference sequence). The CDR3 sequence: CSAADLTDTQYF. CDR3 nucleotides: TGCAGTGCCGCGGACTTAACAGATACGCAGTATTTT.

The chain employs TRBV7-2 and TRBJ2-3; either TRBD1 or TRBD2 may supply D (5 bases each). Germline assignment: CDR1 SGHTA and CDR2 FQGNSA. CDR3 length: 14 residues. V was cut by 0 bases and J by 5 bases, with 9 bases left in between. CDR3: CASSLAGVEDTQYF. CDR3 bases: TGTGCCAGCAGCTTAGCGGGGGTCGAAGATACGCAGTATTTT.

The V call is TRBV6-6, the J call TRBJ2-3; TRBD2 matches at 9 bases. The CDR3 is made up of 14 amino acids. CDR1 and CDR2 (germline): MNHNY, SVGAGI (reference sequence). Losses at the gene ends were 8 bases for V and 4 bases for J; bases not matched to a gene: 7. CDR3 nucleotides: TGTGCCAGCGCCGGGACTAGCTATCCAGATACGCAGTATTTT. Translating it yields CASAGTSYPDTQYF.